This T cell receptor beta chain emerged from a study of shared clonotypes between healthy human individuals. The CDR3 contains 14 residues. V was trimmed by 5 bases and J by 4 bases, leaving 15 bases between them. Germline CDR1 MNHNY, CDR2 SVGAGI (reference sequence). Libraries were prepared by immunoSEQ multiplex PCR; TCRdb keeps only in-frame clonotypes and omits some of them. The sample shows roughly 480,000 clones, 79% of them seen only once. This receptor was obtained from a woman aged 35 to 49 in good health. Some clones in this sample may be carry-over from other donors' samples. Sequences were obtained from PBMCs. The J gene is TRBJ2-7, the V gene TRBV6-6; tentative D call: TRBD2 (6 bases). CDR3 bases: TGTGCCAGCAGTAGGGACCTCGGAGGGTACGAGCAGTACTTC. Encoded protein: CASSRDLGGYEQYF.